Below, 10 T cell receptor beta chains from the same sample are listed, as sequenced in a study of tissue T cells after allogeneic stem cell transplantation. As for time point: mouse harvest day 7 after allogeneic transplant. Each mouse received 10^7 T-cell-depleted marrow cells plus 10^6 splenic CD5+ T cells by tail vein. Using immunoSEQ multiplex PCR, the repertoire was profiled, and TCRdb retains in-frame clones only, with some absent. The sample holds over 7,500 clones; about half are singletons and the top ten take 6% to 8%. Material: gut tissue. Every receptor here comes from a female BALB/c mouse given C57BL/6 T cells with graft-versus-host disease after an allogeneic hematopoietic cell transplant.

The table lists this clone with a few counts. Any gene name here is a mouse gene name. The read ends 1 residue before the CDR3 terminus; that terminus is restored from the germline J gene. The rearrangement uses TRBV13-2 and TRBJ2-5, with D perhaps matching TRBD1 (5 bases). This CDR3 has 12 residues. The germline CDR1 and CDR2 sequences are NNHNN and SYGAGS (reference sequence). V gave up 3 bases and J gave up 4 bases, with 6 bases separating them. The CDR3 loop is CASGGTKDTQYF. CDR3 DNA (partial): TGTGCCAGCGGTGGGACAAAAGACACCCAGTAC.

This clone was counted only a few times. Gene names denote mouse genes. The read comes to an end 1 residue before the CDR3 does, leaving the germline J gene to fill in the end. The chain joins TRBV26 to TRBJ2-7; 11 bases line up with TRBD1. Germline V gene sequence: CDR1 KGHPV, CDR2 FQNQEV (reference sequence). The V and J ends lost 6 bases and 3 bases, in that order; junction bases with no gene match: 1. The CDR3 is made up of 13 amino acids. This chain's CDR3 is CASRGTGGYEQYF. The sequenced part of the CDR3 DNA is TGTGCCAGCAGGGGGACAGGGGGCTATGAACAGTAC.

This clone is medium-sized. Gene names are the mouse ones. The covered CDR3 bases are TGTGCCAGCGAAGACAGGGGTCGGGCTCCGCTT. Protein: CASEDRGRAPL. The complete CDR3 protein is CASEDRGRAPLF. The chain joins TRBV13-2 to TRBJ1-5; 8 bases fit TRBD1. Coverage ceases 1 residue before the CDR3 finishes, and the germline J gene fills in the end. Germline CDR1 NNHNN, CDR2 SYGAGS (reference sequence). V lost 6 bases and J lost 9; bases outside the gene matches: 5. CDR3 size: 12 residues.

Details on this clone: Gene names denote mouse genes. The read is 1 residue too short to cover the CDR3 end, so that end is filled in from the germline J gene. V usage is TRBV2 and J usage is TRBJ2-5; TRBD2 matches 11 bases. The CDR3 length is 15 residues. CDR1 is LGHNA and CDR2 is YSYQKL in the germline V gene. V trimming: 4 bases; J trimming: 4 bases; junction bases outside the gene matches: 4. Incomplete CDR3 DNA: TGTGCCAGCAGCCTCGACTGGGGGGGGGAAGACACCCAGTAC. It yields the protein CASSLDWGGEDTQY. The entire CDR3 is CASSLDWGGEDTQYF.

Turning to this clone: Gene labels here are mouse ones. The CDR3 protein is CASSDAGRGTEVFF. The CDR3 bases that were read are TGTGCCAGCAGTGATGCAGGGAGGGGCACAGAAGTCTTC. This sequence joins TRBV13-1 and TRBJ1-1; TRBD1 is a possible D gene (5 bases). The read terminates 1 residue before the CDR3 end, so the remaining end is supplied by the germline J gene. Germline CDR1 and CDR2: NSHNY and SYGAGN. V lost 0 bases and J 4 bases, leaving 10 bases between the germline ends. The CDR3 covers 14 residues.

In regard to this clone: Here the gene names and germline are mouse. The read ends 1 residue early relative to the CDR3; the germline J gene fills the gap. The rearrangement joins TRBV13-1 to TRBJ2-1, with 9 bases matching TRBD2. V lost 6 bases to trimming and J lost 0 bases; unmatched junction nucleotides: 1. CDR3 length: 14 residues. The germline CDR1 and CDR2 sequences are NSHNY and SYGAGN. CDR3 DNA, as far as it was read: TGTGCCAGCAAGACTGGGGGTAACTATGCTGAGCAGTTC. Translated: CASKTGGNYAEQF. The entire CDR3 protein reads CASKTGGNYAEQFF.

In its sample, this clone was seen a few times. Genes here carry mouse names. The CDR3 sequence is CASSRGAGNTLYF. The part of the CDR3 DNA that was read is TGTGCCAGCAGTCGGGGGGCTGGAAATACGCTCTAT. The rearrangement links TRBV26 to TRBJ1-3; a weak D match, TRBD1 (5 bases). The read falls 1 residue short of the CDR3 end, and the missing part is taken from the germline J gene. This CDR3 contains 13 residues. V lost 4 bases, J lost 2 bases, and 6 bases lay in between. Per the germline V gene, CDR1 is KGHPV and CDR2 is FQNQEV (reference sequence). The full variable domain, in which reference TRBV26 and TRBJ1-3 provide the parts outside the CDR3, is NSKVIQTPRYLVKGQGQKAKMRCIPEKGHPVVFWYQQNKNNEFKFLINFQNQEVLQQIDMTEKRFSAECPSNSPCSLEIQSSEAGDSALYLCASSRGAGNTLYFGEGSRLIVV.

As regards this clone: These gene names are mouse names. The read terminates 1 residue before the CDR3 end, so the remaining end is supplied by the germline J gene. The chain is built from TRBV31 and TRBJ2-5, with D possibly called TRBD1 or TRBD2 (5 bases each). CDR3 length: 12 residues. The germline V gene has CDR1 GKSSPN and CDR2 SITVG. Trimming shortened V by 3 bases and J by 5 bases, and 9 bases separated the two germline ends. CDR3 DNA, as far as it was read: TGTGCCTGGAGCGGGGGTCCAGACACCCAGTAC. The encoded protein is CAWSGGPDTQY. The whole CDR3 protein is CAWSGGPDTQYF. The full variable domain, rest sourced from reference TRBV31 and TRBJ2-5, is AQTIHQWPVAEIKAVGSPLSLGCTIKGKSSPNLYWYWQATGGTLQQLFYSITVGQVESVVQLNLSASRPKDDQFILSTEKLLLSHSGFYLCAWSGGPDTQYFGPGTRLLVL.

This clone was counted a few times. The genes are named according to mouse. The CDR3 end is not reached by the read, which stops 1 residue before it; the germline J gene fills it in. The chain carries TRBV19 and TRBJ2-3; 12 nucleotides agree with TRBD2. The CDR3 is 18 residues long. V dropped 1 base and J dropped 3; count of bases not matched to a gene: 9. Per germline, CDR1 FNHDT and CDR2 SITEND (reference sequence). The part of the CDR3 DNA that was read is TGTGCCAGCAGTATATGGGACTGGGGGGCGCAAAGGGCAGAAACGCTGTAT. Residues: CASSIWDWGAQRAETLY. The entire CDR3 protein is CASSIWDWGAQRAETLYF.

As regards this clone: Mouse gene names and germline throughout. Read data end 1 residue before the CDR3 end; the end is taken from the germline J gene. This rearrangement joins TRBV26 to TRBJ1-3; TRBD1 is a possible D gene (5 bases). V gave up 2 bases and J gave up 3 bases, with 8 bases separating them. Germline-derived CDR1 and CDR2 are KGHPV and FQNQEV (reference sequence). The CDR3 sequence is 14 residues long. The CDR3 protein is CASSLPRDGNTLYF. The part of the CDR3 DNA that was read is TGTGCCAGCAGTCTGCCCAGGGATGGAAATACGCTCTAT.